This is a list of T cell receptor beta chains from one sample in a study of cytomegalovirus exposure and HLA in healthy donors. Libraries were prepared by immunoSEQ multiplex PCR; TCRdb keeps only in-frame clonotypes and omits some of them. Seen in this sample are some 70,000 clones; the ten most common clones hold around 7.5%. Material for sequencing was PBMCs. The receptors were gathered from a female donor in good health and CMV-seropositive. CDR3s include the opening cysteine and the closing phenylalanine or tryptophan. The D gene is left open where the match is weak.

TRBJ1-5 TRBV6-5 - TGTGCCAGCAGTTACGGTGGTTCTACTCAGCCCCAGCATTTT CASSYGGSTQPQHF
TRBJ2-1 TRBV11-2 - TGTGCCAGCAGCCCGGGGAATTCCCATAGGGAGCAGTTCTTC CASSPGNSHREQFF
TRBJ2-3 TRBV18 TRBD2 TGTGCCAGCTCACCTCCGGGACTAGCGGCCCGCACAGATACGCAGTATTTT CASSPPGLAARTDTQYF
TRBJ1-1 TRBV6-6 TRBD1 TGTGCCAGCAGTTCGACAGGGTCAGTATCGAACACTGAAGCTTTCTTT CASSSTGSVSNTEAFF
TRBJ1-5 TRBV19 TRBD1 TGTGCCAGTAGTCAGGGGGCGAATAGCAATCAGCCCCAGCATTTT CASSQGANSNQPQHF
TRBJ1-2 TRBV7-2 - TGTGCCAGCAGCCGCGCAGGGGCCCCCTATGGCTACACCTTC CASSRAGAPYGYTF
TRBJ1-4 TRBV23-1 - TGCGCCAGCAGTCAACGGACAACGTCCAGGGAAAAACTGTTTTTT CASSQRTTSREKLFF
TRBJ2-2 TRBV4-1 - TGCGCCAGCAGCTCACGACAGGAGGTCACCGGGGAGCTGTTTTTT CASSSRQEVTGELFF
TRBJ2-7 TRBV9 TRBD1 TGTGCCAGCAGCCCCGGGACAGGGAGGGACGAGCAGTACTTC CASSPGTGRDEQYF
TRBJ2-6 TRBV7-2 - TGTGCCAGCAGCTCCCGAGGGGGGGCTGGGGCCAACGTCCTGACTTTC CASSSRGGAGANVLTF
TRBJ2-1 TRBV15 TRBD1 TGTGCCACCAGCAAGGACAGGGGTGGCAATGAGCAGTTCTTC CATSKDRGGNEQFF
TRBJ2-1 TRBV29-1 - TGCAGCGTTGAACCTCCTGGACTGGACCACTACAATGAGCAGTTCTTC CSVEPPGLDHYNEQFF
TRBJ2-5 TRBV2 TRBD2 TGTGCCAGAAGACCGGGACTAGCGGGGCCAGAGACCCAGTACTTC CARRPGLAGPETQYF
TRBJ2-7 TRBV5-1 TRBD2 TGCGCCAGCAGCTTGGCCGCTAGCGGGGGTCTCGAGCAGTACTTC CASSLAASGGLEQYF
TRBJ2-7 TRBV5-4 TRBD2 TGTGCCAGCAGCCGGGGGGACTTACCCTACGAGCAGTACTTC CASSRGDLPYEQYF
TRBJ1-2 TRBV30 - TGTGCCTGGAAAGCCGCGCTATTTAACTATGGCTACACCTTC CAWKAALFNYGYTF
TRBJ2-2 TRBV7-2 - TGTGCCAGCAGCTTAGGAGGAGCTAGGAACACCGGGGAGCTGTTTTTT CASSLGGARNTGELFF
TRBJ1-5 TRBV4-3 - TGCGCCAGCAGCCAGACCCTCGGGATCCGGAATCAGCCCCAGCATTTT CASSQTLGIRNQPQHF
TRBJ1-2 TRBV9 TRBD1 TGTGCCAGCAGCGAGGGACAGAACTATGGCTACACCTTC CASSEGQNYGYTF
TRBJ2-7 TRBV6-1 - TGTGCCAGCAGTGACCTGAAGTCGACTAGGATACGCGAGCAGTACTTC CASSDLKSTRIREQYF
TRBJ1-1 TRBV5-1 - TGCGCCAGCAGCTATAAGGGGTCCGGAGTCACTGAAGCTTTCTTT CASSYKGSGVTEAFF
TRBJ2-1 TRBV9 TRBD2 TGTGCCAGCAGCGTAGCCCCTTTAGCGGGGGGGCCAGCCAATGAGCAGTTCTTC CASSVAPLAGGPANEQFF
TRBJ2-7 TRBV5-5 - TGTGCCAGCAGCTCTCCCGGGACAACCGAGCAGTACTTC CASSSPGTTEQYF